The 14 T cell receptor beta chains below all came from one sample that was sequenced in a study of blood T cell repertoires in COVID-19 (dated by TCRdb to 2018 to 2020). The library was built by means of the immunoSEQ multiplex PCR assay. TCRdb took over this immuneACCESS table, retaining in-frame rearrangements with V and J assigned. Such tables are incomplete; in checked studies, under half of the missing clones stem from an unresolved V gene, and the remainder is unexplained. The sample contains around 80,000 clones, about 83% of them found a single time. The ten largest clones add up to 29% of the sample. Input material: peripheral blood. These receptors were obtained from a woman older than 75 with acute or convalescent COVID-19.

V usage is TRBV3-1 (or the pseudogene TRBV3-2) and J usage is TRBJ2-5, with D perhaps TRBD2 (5 bases). CDR3 size: 15 residues. The germline V gene encodes CDR1 LGHDT and CDR2 YNNKEL (reference sequence). V was trimmed by 3 bases and J by 2 bases, leaving 13 bases between them. In nucleotides, the CDR3 is TGTGCCAGCAGCCAGTCGGTAGCGCTTCAAGAGACCCAGTACTTC. Protein: CASSQSVALQETQYF.

This clone appeared a few times. The V and J genes are TRBV10-2 and TRBJ2-1, with 9 bases matching TRBD2. V lost 4 bases and J lost 7; bases outside the gene matches: 5. Per germline, CDR1 WSHSY and CDR2 SAAADI. This CDR3 is 14 amino acids long. For the CDR3, the DNA is TGCGCCAGCAGTGTAGTTAGCGGGAGAAATGAGCAGTTCTTC. The encoded protein is CASSVVSGRNEQFF.

This chain uses TRBV7-2 with TRBJ2-3; the D is unclear. The V end lost 5 bases, the J end lost 2 bases, and 14 bases lay between the germline ends. The CDR3 consists of 15 residues. CDR1 and CDR2 from the germline V gene are SGHTA and FQGNSA. As DNA, the CDR3 is TGTGCCAGCAGCCCTTTTCCCCAGAACACAGATACGCAGTATTTT. It codes for CASSPFPQNTDTQYF.

This clone came up a few times. The chain joins TRBV6-5 to TRBJ2-3, with D perhaps matching TRBD2 (5 bases). Trimming took off 8 bases at V and 6 bases at J, with 9 bases between the two ends. CDR1 and CDR2 (germline): MNHEY, SVGAGI. There are 11 residues in the CDR3. The CDR3 is CASPGGDTQYF. CDR3 nucleotides: TGTGCCAGCCCGGGCGGGGATACGCAGTATTTT.

This clone was seen just once. The genes are TRBV19 and TRBJ1-2; D is perhaps TRBD1 (5 bases). The germline V gene has CDR1 LNHDA and CDR2 SQIVND (reference sequence). The CDR3 consists of 14 residues. Trimming stripped 5 bases from V and 6 bases from J, with 16 bases between. The chain's CDR3 is CASSPPGTDDGYTF. DNA of the CDR3: TGTGCCAGTAGTCCCCCCGGGACTGACGATGGCTACACCTTC.

The chain combines TRBV13 with TRBJ2-3, with 13 nucleotides matching TRBD2. CDR1 is PRHDT and CDR2 is FYEKMQ in the germline V gene (reference sequence). This CDR3 is 16 amino acids long. The junction had 6 bases not matched to a gene; V was cut back by 5 bases and J by 4 bases. In nucleotides, the CDR3 is TGTGCCAGCAGCCCGCGGACTAGCGGGAGTGCAGATACGCAGTATTTT. It encodes CASSPRTSGSADTQYF. Using reference TRBV13 and TRBJ2-3 for the parts outside the CDR3, the full variable domain is AAGVIQSPRHLIKEKRETATLKCYPIPRHDTVYWYQQGPGQDPQFLISFYEKMQSDKGSIPDRFSAQQFSDYHSELNMSSLELGDSALYFCASSPRTSGSADTQYFGPGTRLTVL.

The V and J genes are TRBV29-1 and TRBJ2-7; 9 bases are shared with TRBD1. Germline-derived CDR1 and CDR2 are SQVTM and ANQGSEA. Trimming cost V 6 bases and J 4 bases; bases outside gene matches: 10. The CDR3 totals 14 residues. The CDR3 DNA is TGCAGCGTAATCTTTCCGGGACAGGGTTACGAGCAGTACTTC. Its translation is CSVIFPGQGYEQYF.

This clone was observed a handful of times. The chain couples TRBV6-4 to TRBJ2-2; TRBD2 is a possible D gene (5 bases). Between the trimmed V and J ends, which lost 3 bases and 4 bases, there was a span of 9 bases. The CDR3 consists of 14 residues. Germline lookup yields CDR1 MRHNA and CDR2 SNTAGT. The DNA for the CDR3 is TGTGCCAGCAGTGAAAGCGGCATCACCGGGGAGCTGTTTTTT. Translation gives CASSESGITGELFF.

The chain uses TRBV27 and TRBJ2-3, with D unresolved. Germline CDR1 and CDR2: MNHEY and SMNVEV (reference sequence). Trimming shortened V by 6 bases and J by 0 bases, and 7 bases separated the two germline ends. The CDR3 has 13 residues. The CDR3 nucleotides are TGTGCCAGCAGATGGGCCAGCACAGATACGCAGTATTTT. Its protein product is CASRWASTDTQYF.

The CDR3 protein is CASSYSGVYGYTF. CDR3 coding DNA: TGTGCCAGCAGTTATTCAGGGGTCTATGGCTACACCTTC. V and J are TRBV28 and TRBJ1-2; the D gene is possibly TRBD1 (6 bases). The CDR3 contains 13 residues. V shed 4 bases and J shed 4 bases, with 10 bases lying between them. CDR1 is MDHEN, CDR2 SYDVKM, per germline.

The V call is TRBV7-2, the J call TRBJ2-7, with TRBD2 matching 14 bases. CDR1 SGHTA and CDR2 FQGNSA come from the germline V gene. The CDR3 length is 16 residues. The V and J ends lost 3 bases and 5 bases, in that order; junction bases with no gene match: 6. In DNA, the CDR3 is TGTGCCAGCAGCTTGTCCGGGACTAGCGGGAGCAACGAGCAGTACTTC. This codes for CASSLSGTSGSNEQYF.

This clone was detected a few times. The chain links TRBV29-1 to TRBJ2-7; 12 bases align to TRBD2. CDR3 size: 17 residues. The junction had 15 bases not matched to a gene; V was cut back by 7 bases and J by 2 bases. CDR1 and CDR2 (germline): SQVTM, ANQGSEA. CDR3 DNA: TGCAGCGCGGCAGGGGGTCGGCTAGCGGGAGGGGCCTACGAGCAGTACTTC. Amino acid sequence: CSAAGGRLAGGAYEQYF.

The chain carries TRBV2 and TRBJ2-7, with TRBD1 as a possible D gene (5 bases). The ends were cut back, 3 bases at V and 4 bases at J, with 13 bases in the middle. The CDR3 has 14 amino acids. CDR1 is SNHLY and CDR2 is FYNNEI in the germline V gene. The CDR3 loop is CASSDQGQGYEQYF. CDR3 nucleotides: TGTGCCAGCAGTGACCAGGGCCAGGGATACGAGCAGTACTTC.

This clone was counted many times. The V and J genes are TRBV18 and TRBJ2-7; D unclear. This CDR3 has 14 amino acids. V was cut by 3 bases and J by 0 bases, with 9 bases left in between. Germline V gene sequence: CDR1 KGHSH, CDR2 LQKENI. The CDR3 here is CASSPERSSYEQYF. The CDR3 DNA reads TGTGCCAGCTCACCGGAGCGCAGCTCCTACGAGCAGTACTTC.